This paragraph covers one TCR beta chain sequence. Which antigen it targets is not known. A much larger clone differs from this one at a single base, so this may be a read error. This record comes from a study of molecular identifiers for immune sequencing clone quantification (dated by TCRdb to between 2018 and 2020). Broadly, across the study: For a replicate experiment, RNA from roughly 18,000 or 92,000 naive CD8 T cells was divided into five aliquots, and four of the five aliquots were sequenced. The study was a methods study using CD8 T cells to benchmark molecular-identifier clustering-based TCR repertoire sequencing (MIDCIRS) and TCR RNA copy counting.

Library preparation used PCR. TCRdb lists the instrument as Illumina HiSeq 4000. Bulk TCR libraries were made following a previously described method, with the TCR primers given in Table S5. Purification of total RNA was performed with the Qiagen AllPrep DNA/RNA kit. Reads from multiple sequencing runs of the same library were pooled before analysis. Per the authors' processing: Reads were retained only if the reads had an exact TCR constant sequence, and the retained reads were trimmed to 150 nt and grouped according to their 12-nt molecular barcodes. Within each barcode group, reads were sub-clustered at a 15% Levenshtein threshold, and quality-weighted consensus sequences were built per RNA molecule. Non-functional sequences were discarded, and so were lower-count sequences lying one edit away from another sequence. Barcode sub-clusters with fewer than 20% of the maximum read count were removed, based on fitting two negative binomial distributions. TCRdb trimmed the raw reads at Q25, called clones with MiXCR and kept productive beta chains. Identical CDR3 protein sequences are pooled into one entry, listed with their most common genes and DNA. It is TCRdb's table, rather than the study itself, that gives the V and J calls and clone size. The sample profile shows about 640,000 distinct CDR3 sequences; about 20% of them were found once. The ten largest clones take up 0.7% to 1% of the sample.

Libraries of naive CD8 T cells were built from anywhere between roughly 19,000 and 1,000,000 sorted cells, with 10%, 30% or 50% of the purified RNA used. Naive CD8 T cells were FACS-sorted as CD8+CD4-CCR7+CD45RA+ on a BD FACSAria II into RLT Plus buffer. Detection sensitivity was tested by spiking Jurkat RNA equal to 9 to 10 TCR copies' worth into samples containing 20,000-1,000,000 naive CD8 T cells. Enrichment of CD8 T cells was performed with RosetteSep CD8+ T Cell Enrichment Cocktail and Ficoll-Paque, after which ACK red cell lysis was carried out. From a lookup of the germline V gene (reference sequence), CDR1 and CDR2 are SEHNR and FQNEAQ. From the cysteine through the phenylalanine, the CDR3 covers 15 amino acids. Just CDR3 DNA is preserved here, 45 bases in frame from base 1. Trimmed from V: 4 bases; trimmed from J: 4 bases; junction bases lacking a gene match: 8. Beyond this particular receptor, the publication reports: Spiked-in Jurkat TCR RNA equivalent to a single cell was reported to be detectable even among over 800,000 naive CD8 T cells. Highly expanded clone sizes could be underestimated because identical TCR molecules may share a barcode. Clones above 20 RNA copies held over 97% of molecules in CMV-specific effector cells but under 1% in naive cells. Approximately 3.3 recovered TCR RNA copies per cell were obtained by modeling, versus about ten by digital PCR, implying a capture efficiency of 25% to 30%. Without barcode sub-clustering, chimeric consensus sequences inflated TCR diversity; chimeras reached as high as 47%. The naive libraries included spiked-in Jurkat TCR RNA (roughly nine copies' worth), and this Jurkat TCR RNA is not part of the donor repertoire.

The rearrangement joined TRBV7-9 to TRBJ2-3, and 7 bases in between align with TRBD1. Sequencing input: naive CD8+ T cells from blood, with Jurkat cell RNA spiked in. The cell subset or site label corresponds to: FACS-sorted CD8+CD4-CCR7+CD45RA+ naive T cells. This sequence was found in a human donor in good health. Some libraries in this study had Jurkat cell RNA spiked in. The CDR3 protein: CASSSVPGQPDTQYF. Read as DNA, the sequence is TGTGCCAGCAGCTCGGTCCCGGGACAGCCAGATACGCAGTATTTT.